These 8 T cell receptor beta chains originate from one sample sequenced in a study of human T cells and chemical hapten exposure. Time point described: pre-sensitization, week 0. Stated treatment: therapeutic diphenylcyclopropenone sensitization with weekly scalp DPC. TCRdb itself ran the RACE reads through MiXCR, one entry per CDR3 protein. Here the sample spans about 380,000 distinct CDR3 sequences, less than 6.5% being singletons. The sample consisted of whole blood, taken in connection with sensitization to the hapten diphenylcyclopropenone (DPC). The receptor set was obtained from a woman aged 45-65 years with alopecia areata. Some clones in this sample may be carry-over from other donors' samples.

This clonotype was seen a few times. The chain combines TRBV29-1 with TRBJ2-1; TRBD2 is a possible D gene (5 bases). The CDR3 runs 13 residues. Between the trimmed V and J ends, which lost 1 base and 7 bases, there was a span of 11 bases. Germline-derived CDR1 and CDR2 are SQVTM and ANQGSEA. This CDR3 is CSVEGRSGNEQFF. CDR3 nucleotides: TGCAGCGTTGAAGGGAGGTCCGGTAATGAGCAGTTCTTC.

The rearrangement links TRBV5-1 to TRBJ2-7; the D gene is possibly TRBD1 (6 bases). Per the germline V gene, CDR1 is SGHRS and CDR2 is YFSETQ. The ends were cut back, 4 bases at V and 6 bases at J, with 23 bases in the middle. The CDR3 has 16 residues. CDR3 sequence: CASSGGPGRIGGEQYF. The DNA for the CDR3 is TGCGCCAGCAGCGGGGGCCCAGGTAGGATAGGGGGCGAGCAGTACTTC. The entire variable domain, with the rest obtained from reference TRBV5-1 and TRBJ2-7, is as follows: KAGVTQTPRYLIKTRGQQVTLSCSPISGHRSVSWYQQTPGQGLQFLFEYFSETQRNKGNFPGRFSGRQFSNSRSEMNVSTLELGDSALYLCASSGGPGRIGGEQYFGPGTRLTVT.

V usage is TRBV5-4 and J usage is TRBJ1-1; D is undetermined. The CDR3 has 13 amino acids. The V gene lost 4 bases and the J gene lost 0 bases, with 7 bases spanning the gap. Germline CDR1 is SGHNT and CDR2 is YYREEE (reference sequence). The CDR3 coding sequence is TGTGCCAGCAGCGAGGGATTGAACACTGAAGCTTTCTTT. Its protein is CASSEGLNTEAFF.

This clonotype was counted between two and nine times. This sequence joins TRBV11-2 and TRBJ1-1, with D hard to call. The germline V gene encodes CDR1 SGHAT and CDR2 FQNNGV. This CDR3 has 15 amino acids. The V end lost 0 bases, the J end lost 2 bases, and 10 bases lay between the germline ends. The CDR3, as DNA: TGTGCCAGCAGCTTAGAGTCGTCGGCCAACACTGAAGCTTTCTTT. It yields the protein CASSLESSANTEAFF.

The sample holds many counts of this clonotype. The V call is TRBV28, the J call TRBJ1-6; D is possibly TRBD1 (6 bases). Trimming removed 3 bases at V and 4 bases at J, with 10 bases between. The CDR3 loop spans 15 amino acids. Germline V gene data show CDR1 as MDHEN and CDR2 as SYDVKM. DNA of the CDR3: TGTGCCAGCAGTTTTCGAACAGGGTATAATTCACCCCTCCACTTT. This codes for CASSFRTGYNSPLHF. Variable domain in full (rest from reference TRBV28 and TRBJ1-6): DVKVTQSSRYLVKRTGEKVFLECVQDMDHENMFWYRQDPGLGLRLIYFSYDVKMKEKGDIPEGYSVSREKKERFSLILESASTNQTSMYLCASSFRTGYNSPLHFGNGTRLTVT.

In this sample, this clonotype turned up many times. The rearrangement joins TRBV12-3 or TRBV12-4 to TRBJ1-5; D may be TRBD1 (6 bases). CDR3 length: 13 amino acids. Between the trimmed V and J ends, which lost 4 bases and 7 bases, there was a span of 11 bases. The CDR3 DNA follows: TGTGCCAGCAGTTGGACAGAAGGGCAGCCCCAGCATTTT. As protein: CASSWTEGQPQHF.

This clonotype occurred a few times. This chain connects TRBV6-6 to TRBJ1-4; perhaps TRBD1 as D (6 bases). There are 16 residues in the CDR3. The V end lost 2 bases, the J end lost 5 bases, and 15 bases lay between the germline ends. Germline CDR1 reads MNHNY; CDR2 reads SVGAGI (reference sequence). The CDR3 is CASSYRVSGENEKLFF. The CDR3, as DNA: TGTGCCAGCAGTTACAGGGTCTCAGGGGAGAATGAAAAACTGTTTTTT.

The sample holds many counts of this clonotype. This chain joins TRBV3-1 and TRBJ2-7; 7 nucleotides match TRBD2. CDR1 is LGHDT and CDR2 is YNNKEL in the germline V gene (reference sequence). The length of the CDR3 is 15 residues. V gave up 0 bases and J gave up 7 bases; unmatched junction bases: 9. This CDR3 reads CASSQDWAGVEEQYF. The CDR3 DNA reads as TGTGCCAGCAGCCAAGATTGGGCGGGAGTGGAAGAGCAGTACTTC.